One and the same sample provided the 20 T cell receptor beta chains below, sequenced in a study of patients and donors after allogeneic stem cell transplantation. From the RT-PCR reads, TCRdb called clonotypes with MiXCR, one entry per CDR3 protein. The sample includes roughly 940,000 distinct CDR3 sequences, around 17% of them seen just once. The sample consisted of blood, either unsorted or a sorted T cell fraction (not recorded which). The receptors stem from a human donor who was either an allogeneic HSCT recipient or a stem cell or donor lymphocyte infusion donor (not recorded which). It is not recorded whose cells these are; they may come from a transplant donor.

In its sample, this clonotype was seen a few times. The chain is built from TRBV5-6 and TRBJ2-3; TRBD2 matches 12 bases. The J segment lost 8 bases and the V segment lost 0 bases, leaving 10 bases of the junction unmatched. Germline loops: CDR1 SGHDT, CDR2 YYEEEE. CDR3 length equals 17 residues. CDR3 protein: CASSLEGLAGKFSTQYF. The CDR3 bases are TGTGCCAGCAGCTTGGAAGGACTAGCGGGGAAATTCAGTACGCAGTATTTT.

CDR3 sequence (DNA): TGTGCCAGCACCACTCGGAGGGATACGCAGTATTTT. The encoded protein is CASTTRRDTQYF. The chain uses TRBV12-3 or TRBV12-4 and TRBJ2-3, with D maybe TRBD2 (5 bases). The CDR3 has 12 residues. V lost 7 bases and J lost 6, with 11 bases in between.

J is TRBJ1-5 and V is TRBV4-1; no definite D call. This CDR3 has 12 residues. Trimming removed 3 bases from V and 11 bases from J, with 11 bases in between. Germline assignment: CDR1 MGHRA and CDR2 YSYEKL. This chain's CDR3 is CASSHPGRSQHF. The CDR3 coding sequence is TGCGCCAGCAGCCACCCTGGAAGATCCCAGCATTTT.

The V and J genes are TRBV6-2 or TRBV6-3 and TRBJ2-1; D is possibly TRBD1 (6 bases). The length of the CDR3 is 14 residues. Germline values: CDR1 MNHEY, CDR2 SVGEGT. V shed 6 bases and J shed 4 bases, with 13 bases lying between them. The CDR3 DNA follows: TGTGCCAGCAGGACAGGCCACAGTTACAATGAGCAGTTCTTC. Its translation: CASRTGHSYNEQFF.

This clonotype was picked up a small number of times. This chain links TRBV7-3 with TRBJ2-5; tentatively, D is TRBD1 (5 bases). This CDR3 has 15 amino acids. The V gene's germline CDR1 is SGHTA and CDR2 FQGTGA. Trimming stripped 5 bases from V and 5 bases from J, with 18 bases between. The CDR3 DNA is TGTGCCAGCAGCATTGCTGCTGACAGCCGCGAGACCCAGTACTTC. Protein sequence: CASSIAADSRETQYF.

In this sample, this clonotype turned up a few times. This chain's CDR3 is CASSRTSGSNPYNEQFF. The CDR3 region has the DNA TGTGCCAGCAGCAGGACTAGCGGGAGTAACCCCTACAATGAGCAGTTCTTC. The chain joins TRBV12-3 or TRBV12-4 to TRBJ2-1; 13 nucleotides align to TRBD2. The CDR3 is 17 residues long. With V trimmed by 6 bases and J by 2 bases, 7 bases remained unmatched.

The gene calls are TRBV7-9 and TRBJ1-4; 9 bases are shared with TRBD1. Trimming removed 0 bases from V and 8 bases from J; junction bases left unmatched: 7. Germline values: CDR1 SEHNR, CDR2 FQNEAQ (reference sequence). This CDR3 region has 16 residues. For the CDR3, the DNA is TGTGCCAGCAGCTTAGCCCCGGGACAGGGAAACGAAAAACTGTTTTTT. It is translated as CASSLAPGQGNEKLFF.

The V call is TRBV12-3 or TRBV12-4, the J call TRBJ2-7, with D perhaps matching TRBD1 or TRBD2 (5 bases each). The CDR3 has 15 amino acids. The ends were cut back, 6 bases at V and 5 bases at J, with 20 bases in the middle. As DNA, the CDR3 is TGTGCCAGCAGCACACAACCCCAGGGAGCGGACGAGCAGTACTTC. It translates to CASSTQPQGADEQYF.

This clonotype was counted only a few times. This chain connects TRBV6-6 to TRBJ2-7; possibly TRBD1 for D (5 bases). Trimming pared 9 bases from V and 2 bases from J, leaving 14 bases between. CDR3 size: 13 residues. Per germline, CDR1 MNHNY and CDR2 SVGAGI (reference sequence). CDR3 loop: CASYDRNPYEQYF. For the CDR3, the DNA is TGTGCCAGTTACGACAGAAACCCCTACGAGCAGTACTTC.

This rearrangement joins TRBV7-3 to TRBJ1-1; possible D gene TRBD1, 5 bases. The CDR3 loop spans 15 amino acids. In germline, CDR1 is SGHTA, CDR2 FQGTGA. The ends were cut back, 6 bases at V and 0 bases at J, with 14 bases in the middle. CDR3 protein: CASSPDSNMNTEAFF. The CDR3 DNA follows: TGTGCCAGCAGTCCCGACAGTAATATGAACACTGAAGCTTTCTTT.

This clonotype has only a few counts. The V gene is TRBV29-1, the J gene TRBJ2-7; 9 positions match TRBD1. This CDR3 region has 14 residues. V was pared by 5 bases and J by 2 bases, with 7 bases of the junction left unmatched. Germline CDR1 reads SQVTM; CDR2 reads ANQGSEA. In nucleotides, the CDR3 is TGCAGCGTTCGTCAGGACAGGGGCACCTACGAGCAGTACTTC. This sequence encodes CSVRQDRGTYEQYF.

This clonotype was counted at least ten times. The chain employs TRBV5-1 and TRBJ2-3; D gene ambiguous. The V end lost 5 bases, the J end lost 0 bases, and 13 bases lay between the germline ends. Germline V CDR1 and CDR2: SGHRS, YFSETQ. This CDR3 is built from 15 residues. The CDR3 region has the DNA TGCGCCAGCAGTTCAACTCAAGTTAGCACAGATACGCAGTATTTT. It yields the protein CASSSTQVSTDTQYF.

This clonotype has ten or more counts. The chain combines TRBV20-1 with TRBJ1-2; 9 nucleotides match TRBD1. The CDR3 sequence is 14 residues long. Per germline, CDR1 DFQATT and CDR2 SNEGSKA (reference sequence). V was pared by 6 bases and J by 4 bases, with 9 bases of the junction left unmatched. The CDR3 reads CSAGPGQGTYGYTF. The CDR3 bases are TGCAGTGCGGGTCCGGGACAGGGTACCTATGGCTACACCTTC.

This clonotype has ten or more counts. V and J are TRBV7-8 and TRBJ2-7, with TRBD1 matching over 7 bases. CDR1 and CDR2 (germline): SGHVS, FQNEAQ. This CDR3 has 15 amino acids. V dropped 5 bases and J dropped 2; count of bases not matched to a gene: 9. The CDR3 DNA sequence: TGTGCCAGCAGCCAGATAGGGACAGCTACCTACGAGCAGTACTTC. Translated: CASSQIGTATYEQYF.

The CDR3 sequence: CASTSGGTQQETQYF. For the CDR3, the DNA is TGTGCCAGCACTTCAGGGGGGACACAACAAGAGACCCAGTACTTC. This chain links TRBV6-1 with TRBJ2-5, with D possibly TRBD1 on 7 matching bases. The CDR3 extends over 15 amino acids. Trimming took off 7 bases at V and 2 bases at J, with 17 bases between the two ends. Germline CDR1 reads MNHNS; CDR2 reads SASEGT.

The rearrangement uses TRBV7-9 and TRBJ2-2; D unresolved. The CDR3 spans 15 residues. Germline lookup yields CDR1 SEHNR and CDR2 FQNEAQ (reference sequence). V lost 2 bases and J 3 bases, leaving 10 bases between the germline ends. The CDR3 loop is CASSLLETYTGELFF. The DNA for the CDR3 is TGTGCCAGCAGCTTACTAGAGACGTACACCGGGGAGCTGTTTTTT.

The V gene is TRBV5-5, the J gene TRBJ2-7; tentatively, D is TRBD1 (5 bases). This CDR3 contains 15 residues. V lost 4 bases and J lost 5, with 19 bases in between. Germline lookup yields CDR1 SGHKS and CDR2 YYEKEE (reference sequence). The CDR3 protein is CASSHVKGSSDEQYF. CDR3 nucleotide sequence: TGTGCCAGCAGCCATGTAAAGGGGTCGTCGGACGAGCAGTACTTC.

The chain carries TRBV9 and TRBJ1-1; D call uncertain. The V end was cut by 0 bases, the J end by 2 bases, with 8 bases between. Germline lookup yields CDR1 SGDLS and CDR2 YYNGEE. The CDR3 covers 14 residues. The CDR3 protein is CASSVVYTNTEAFF. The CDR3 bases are TGTGCCAGCAGCGTAGTTTACACCAACACTGAAGCTTTCTTT.

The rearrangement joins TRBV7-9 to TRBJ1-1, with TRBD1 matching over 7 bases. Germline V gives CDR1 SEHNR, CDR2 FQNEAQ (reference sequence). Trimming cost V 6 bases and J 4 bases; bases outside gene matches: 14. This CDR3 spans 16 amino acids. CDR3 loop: CASSTYDRGRVTEAFF. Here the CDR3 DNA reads TGTGCCAGCAGTACCTACGATAGGGGGCGGGTCACTGAAGCTTTCTTT.

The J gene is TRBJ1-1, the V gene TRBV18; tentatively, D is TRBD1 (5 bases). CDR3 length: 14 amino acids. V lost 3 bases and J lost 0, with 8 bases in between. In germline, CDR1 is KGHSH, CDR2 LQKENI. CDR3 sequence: CASSPKGMNTEAFF. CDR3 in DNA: TGTGCCAGCTCACCTAAGGGGATGAACACTGAAGCTTTCTTT. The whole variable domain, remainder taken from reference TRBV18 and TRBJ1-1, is NAGVMQNPRHLVRRRGQEARLRCSPMKGHSHVYWYRQLPEEGLKFMVYLQKENIIDESGMPKERFSAEFPKEGPSILRIQQVVRGDSAAYFCASSPKGMNTEAFFGQGTRLTVV.